This T cell receptor beta chain was found in a study of T cell responses to AZD1222 COVID-19 vaccine. The CDR3 is 12 residues long. Looked up from germline, CDR1 is GTSNPN and CDR2 is SVGIG (reference sequence). Deletions cut 6 bases from V and 5 bases from J, with 13 bases between. Libraries were prepared by immunoSEQ multiplex PCR; TCRdb keeps only in-frame clonotypes and omits some of them. The data contain tens of thousands of clones, 88% of them singletons. Material: peripheral blood, obtained 28 days after the second dose of the MenACWY control vaccine. This clonotype was sampled from an adult who received the MenACWY meningococcal vaccine as a control. The V and J genes are TRBV30 and TRBJ1-2, with no clear D. The CDR3 DNA reads as TGTGCCTGCACAAGCCTAGGGTATGGCTACACCTTC. Translation gives CACTSLGYGYTF. Combining the CDR3 with reference TRBV30 and TRBJ1-2 gives the whole variable domain SQTIHQWPATLVQPVGSPLSLECTVEGTSNPNLYWYRQAAGRGLQLLFYSVGIGQISSEVPQNLSASRPQDRQFILSSKKLLLSDSGFYLCACTSLGYGYTFGSGTRLTVV.